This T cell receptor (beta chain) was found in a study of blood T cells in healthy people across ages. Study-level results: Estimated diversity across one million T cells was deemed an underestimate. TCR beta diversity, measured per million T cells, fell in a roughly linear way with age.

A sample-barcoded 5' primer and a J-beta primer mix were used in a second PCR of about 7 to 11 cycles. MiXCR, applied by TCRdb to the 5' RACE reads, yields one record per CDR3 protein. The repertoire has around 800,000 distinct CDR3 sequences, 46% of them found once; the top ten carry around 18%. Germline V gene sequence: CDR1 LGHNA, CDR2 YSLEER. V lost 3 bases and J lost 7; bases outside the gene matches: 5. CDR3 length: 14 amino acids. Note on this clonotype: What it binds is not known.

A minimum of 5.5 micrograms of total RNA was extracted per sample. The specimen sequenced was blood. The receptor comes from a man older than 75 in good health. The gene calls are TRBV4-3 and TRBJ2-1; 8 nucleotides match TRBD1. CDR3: CASSQGYRGNEQFF. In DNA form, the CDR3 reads TGCGCCAGCAGCCAGGGATACAGGGGGAATGAGCAGTTCTTC.